Listed below are T cell receptor beta chains from one sample, sequenced in a study of blood T cells in healthy people across ages. MiXCR was run by TCRdb on the 5' RACE reads, yielding one entry per CDR3 protein. Altogether roughly 1,100,000 distinct CDR3 sequences are present, under 30% being singletons, with the ten largest covering approximately 0.7%. This sample was shared with a second study, whose subject was T cells of mothers and their children.

Sequenced: blood. The source of these receptors is a girl aged 2 to 9 in good health. The CDR3 runs from the conserved cysteine through the conserved F or W. D genes are given only for firm matches. Not all rows give a size; the values are once, few, many and, for expanded clones, a class.

J gene | D gene | clone size | V gene | CDR3 DNA | CDR3 protein
TRBJ2-5 | TRBD2 | few | TRBV9 | TGTGCCAGCAGCGTAGTGGGAGCGGGAGACCAAGAGGCCCAGTACTTC | CASSVVGAGDQEAQYF
TRBJ1-2 | TRBD1 | . | TRBV20-1 | TGCAGTGCTAGGGACAGGAGAAGGACTAACTATGGCTACACCTTC | CSARDRRRTNYGYTF
TRBJ2-5 | . | many | TRBV14 | TGTGCCAGCAGCCAGGACTGGGCGGGGAGGCAGTACTTC | CASSQDWAGRQYF
TRBJ2-1 | . | many | TRBV6-5 | TGTGCCAGCAGTTATGGAGGGACCTACAATGAGCAGTTCTTC | CASSYGGTYNEQFF
TRBJ1-4 | . | . | TRBV25-1 | TGTGCCAGCAGTGATCCAGGGCTGCAACCTAATGAAAAACTGTTTTTT | CASSDPGLQPNEKLFF
TRBJ1-4 | TRBD1 | . | TRBV2 | TGTGCCAGCAGCGTTGGACAGGGCCATAGCTCTAATGAAAAACTGTTTTTT | CASSVGQGHSSNEKLFF
TRBJ2-7 | TRBD1 | . | TRBV5-4 | TGTGCCAGCAGCTTGCCAGGGGGCGCGGGAACCAAGCAGTACTTC | CASSLPGGAGTKQYF
TRBJ1-4 | . | . | TRBV5-1 | TGCGCCAGCACCCCGGGGGGGGATCCAACTAATGAAAAACTGTTTTTT | CASTPGGDPTNEKLFF
TRBJ2-1 | TRBD1 | . | TRBV28 | TGTGCCAGCAGTTTAGGGACAGGGGGCTTGGATGAGCAGTTCTTC | CASSLGTGGLDEQFF
TRBJ1-1 | . | . | TRBV7-9 | TGTGCCAGCAGCTCACCTATTGAAGCTTTCTTT | CASSSPIEAFF
TRBJ2-7 | TRBD1 | . | TRBV20-1 | TGCAGTGTCAATATGAAGGACAGGCCTAGCTACGAGCAGTACTTC | CSVNMKDRPSYEQYF
TRBJ1-2 | TRBD1 | few | TRBV11-2 | TGTGCCAGCAGCTTAGGAGGACAGGGCGGCTATGGCTACACCTTC | CASSLGGQGGYGYTF
TRBJ2-6 | . | . | TRBV19 | TGTGCCACGTCGGACCTGACTGGGGCCAACGTCCTGACTTTC | CATSDLTGANVLTF
TRBJ2-7 | TRBD1 | . | TRBV5-1 | TGCGCCAGCAGCCCAGGGACAGAAGTCTTGTCCTACGAGCAGTACTTC | CASSPGTEVLSYEQYF
TRBJ1-2 | . | few | TRBV9 | TGTGCCAGCAGCGACCCGGAGCTACCTAATATCTATGGCTACACCTTC | CASSDPELPNIYGYTF
TRBJ2-5 | TRBD2 | . | TRBV12-3/TRBV12-4 | TGTGCCAGCAGCTTACTTCTAGCGGGGTCAAAAGAGACCCAGTACTTC | CASSLLLAGSKETQYF
TRBJ2-1 | . | . | TRBV3-1 | TGTGCCAGCAGCCTTCGGGACACTAACTCCTACAATGAGCAGTTCTTC | CASSLRDTNSYNEQFF
TRBJ2-5 | . | . | TRBV2 | TGTGCCAGCAGTTCGCCCGGACGGAATATTATACAAGAGACCCAGTACTTC | CASSSPGRNIIQETQYF
TRBJ2-6 | . | . | TRBV15 | TGTGCCACCAGCAGAGACACCTCTGGGGCCAACGTCCTGACTTTC | CATSRDTSGANVLTF
TRBJ2-7 | . | . | TRBV6-5 | TGTGCCAGCAGTTCTCTCCCGACTCCTCCTACCTACGAGCAGTACTTC | CASSSLPTPPTYEQYF
TRBJ2-7 | . | . | TRBV29-1 | TGCAGCGGACAATGTTCCGAGCAGTACTTC | CSGQCSEQYF
TRBJ2-7 | . | . | TRBV10-3 | TGTGCCATCAGATTAGACAGCCGAGTACCCTACGAGCAGTACTTC | CAIRLDSRVPYEQYF
TRBJ2-7 | . | . | TRBV20-1 | TGCAGTGCTAGACCCCCAGGGTTTTACCCCTCCTACGAGCAGTACTTC | CSARPPGFYPSYEQYF
TRBJ2-5 | . | . | TRBV7-2 | TGTGCCAGCAGCTTGGGAGCGGGCCTAAAGCGCCAAGAGACCCAGTACTTC | CASSLGAGLKRQETQYF
TRBJ2-1 | TRBD2 | . | TRBV13 | TGTGCCAGCAGTTCTCCCCTAGCGGGAGATAGGAATGAGCAGTTCTTC | CASSSPLAGDRNEQFF
TRBJ1-4 | . | . | TRBV6-5 | TGTGCCAGCAGTTACTCCCACAGGTTCATACATGAAAAACTGTTTTTT | CASSYSHRFIHEKLFF
TRBJ2-7 | . | few | TRBV5-6 | TGTGCCAGCAGCTTGGTTGCGGGACCCTACGAGCAGTACTTC | CASSLVAGPYEQYF
TRBJ2-4 | . | few | TRBV7-9 | TGTGCCAGCAGCTTGGCGACACTAGGGGACATTCAGTACTTC | CASSLATLGDIQYF
TRBJ2-7 | . | few | TRBV5-1 | TGCGCCAGCAGCTTGGTAGACATGACGAGGTCCCACGAGCAGTACTTC | CASSLVDMTRSHEQYF
TRBJ2-3 | . | few | TRBV6-6 | TGTGCCAGCGCACCCTCCACAGATACGCAGTATTTT | CASAPSTDTQYF
TRBJ2-1 | . | . | TRBV24-1 | TGTGCCACCAGTGATTTAAGTGCTACGGGCTACAATGAGCAGTTCTTC | CATSDLSATGYNEQFF
TRBJ2-5 | . | few | TRBV29-1 | TGCAGCGTTGAGGCGAGGCTCTACCAAGAGACCCAGTACTTC | CSVEARLYQETQYF
TRBJ1-1 | . | few | TRBV6-2/TRBV6-3 | TGTGCCAGCAGTTCGCTGGACGGGAGGAACACTGAAGCTTTCTTT | CASSSLDGRNTEAFF
TRBJ2-5 | . | . | TRBV4-2 | TGTGCCGGCAGCCAAGATAGGTCCTGGGGCTCCCGCTACCAAGAGACCCAGTACTTC | CAGSQDRSWGSRYQETQYF
TRBJ2-7 | . | many | TRBV12-3/TRBV12-4 | TGTGCCAGCAGTCATGGGAGCTCCTACGAGCAGTACTTC | CASSHGSSYEQYF
TRBJ2-2 | . | . | TRBV7-9 | TGTGCCAGCAGCTTAGATCTATCGAGAGGAATAGACACCGGGGAGCCGTTTTTT | CASSLDLSRGIDTGEPFF
TRBJ2-1 | . | . | TRBV12-3/TRBV12-4 | TGTGCCAGCAGTTTGGAAGGCGCGGGCCCAGGAGAGCAGTTCTTC | CASSLEGAGPGEQFF